The T cell receptor (beta chain) described here comes from a study of T cell clusters in autoimmune cytopenias (dated by TCRdb to the late 2010s). Background on the whole study: The median TRB sequencing depth was around 50,000 reads per sample, and the median number of distinct TRB clonotypes was more than 2,000 per sample. In autoimmune cytopenia patients, peripheral blood TRB and IGH repertoires were sequenced during active disease and over treatment follow-up, together with healthy, CLL and autoimmune hepatitis controls. The study was designed to test whether a disease-specific immune repertoire signature usable as a blood-based biomarker is carried by autoimmune cytopenia patients.

The CDR3 holds 16 amino acids from the cysteine to the phenylalanine. DNA is not on record. In the germline V gene, CDR1 corresponds to KGHDR and CDR2 to SFDVKD. Per sample, around 230 ng of peripheral blood genomic DNA, approximately 37,500 genome equivalents, was used for TRB amplification. What the work shows at the level of the full study, not this receptor alone: TRB repertoire shifts, with less even repertoires in secondary cytopenia and CLL, mostly reflected lymphoma bias rather than autoimmunity. GLIPH results suggested that primary autoimmune cytopenia patients were missing physiological T cell clusters, with 50 or so clusters found only in healthy donors compared with some 17 found only in patients. The cluster-lack signature was not observed for secondary cytopenia versus CLL, as the signature was apparently masked by the dominant lymphoma-associated repertoire. The T cell clusters were defined in silico only, and their functional role remained to be validated experimentally. Roughly 2.9-fold more exclusive TRB clusters were observed in healthy donors than in active autoimmune hepatitis patients, consistent with an autoimmunity-wide signature.

To amplify TRB rearrangements, a touch-down multiplex PCR protocol was run with the TRB-A and TRB-B primer pools combined in a single tube. Illumina adapters and sample indices were added to the amplicons through two consecutive PCR reactions using Phusion HS II polymerase. Amplicons were gel-purified with the NucleoSpin Gel and PCR Clean-up kit, then quantified by Qubit and quality-checked on an Agilent 2100 Bioanalyzer. Sequencing of the libraries was done on an Illumina MiSeq with paired-end, single-indexed, 600-cycle runs. In the original analysis: Alignment and assembly of TRB reads were performed with MiXCR version 2.1.12 and the default MiXCR reference library. A clone was defined by each unique CDR3 nucleotide sequence, and the analysis included only productive sequences with two or more reads. To assess repertoire diversity, an R script computed alpha-parameterized diversity profiles (alpha 0 to 5), which included the Shannon (alpha 1) and Simpson (alpha 2) indices. The tcR package was used to compute combinatorial TRB VJ usage, and cohorts were compared on this usage by principal component analysis with ade4. GLIPH was used to cluster TCRbeta CDR3s in pairs of cohorts matched for age and read depth, and a Wilcoxon test was used to compare cluster frequencies. The reads, reprocessed by TCRdb, yield one row per CDR3 protein sequence and no DNA. The V and J calls and clone size come from TCRdb's table, not from the authors' own analysis. This sample's table carries 7,000 to 8,000 distinct CDR3 sequences. The ten largest clonotypes hold more than 15% of the sample.

Concerning this clonotype itself: Its antigen remains undetermined.

Rearrangement joined TRBV24-1 to TRBJ2-1; TCRdb's D call, TRBD2, is unchecked because there is no DNA. The clonotype comes from a human donor with an autoimmune cytopenia or autoimmune hepatitis (not recorded which). The sample consisted of peripheral blood. For the CDR3, the sequence is CATSDRTEGTSDRQFF.